This T cell receptor beta chain was captured in a study of shared T cell receptors in the human thymus. The CDR3 has 16 residues. The germline V and J ends were trimmed by 0 bases and 0 bases, with 12 bases remaining between them. Germline CDR1 and CDR2: GTSNPN and SVGIG (reference sequence). Method: immunoSEQ multiplex PCR; TCRdb's copy keeps in-frame clones and lacks some. The table shows about 380,000 clones, with 95% occurring only once. The sequence was obtained from a human donor. Sequencing was performed on thymocytes. The V and J genes are TRBV30 and TRBJ2-1, with unresolved D. CDR3 nucleotides: TGTGCCTGGAGTGTATATTCCCGGAGCTCCTACAATGAGCAGTTCTTC. Its protein is CAWSVYSRSSYNEQFF.